This note documents a single T cell receptor (beta chain) sequence. Its antigen is not known. These data come from a study of siplizumab effects on memory and regulatory T cells. Here immunoSEQ multiplex PCR was the method, and the copy in TCRdb shows in-frame clones only, minus some. The sample has some 100,000 clones, 91% seen once. Overall study findings and caveats: Naive T cells were seen as more diverse than memory cells and as major alloresponse contributors. Confirmatory evidence of suppressive function in proliferating siplizumab-culture Tregs was not obtained. Alloreactive clones mapping to unstimulated subsets formed only a minor fraction.

The CDR3 contains 16 residues. CDR1 and CDR2 from the germline V gene are KGHSH and LQKENI. V shed 6 bases and J 2 bases; nucleotides not matched to a gene: 6. This receptor was identified in a human donor in good health. Some clones in this sample may be carry-over from other donors' samples. This sequence joins TRBV18 and TRBJ1-3, with TRBD1 identical over 11 bases. The sequenced material came from CD4+ T cells sorted from blood. The CDR3 spells CASSLGQGAAGNTIYF. The CDR3 DNA follows: TGTGCCAGCTCTCTTGGACAGGGGGCGGCTGGAAACACCATATATTTT.